This T cell receptor beta chain was recovered during a study of blood T cell repertoires in COVID-19. Looking at the study overall: Material from acute and convalescent COVID-19 was sourced from the United States, Italy and Spain. T cells, B-cell-depleted T cells, or PBMCs supplied cDNA or gDNA.

Original methodology: Reference gene primer amplification gave estimated nucleated cell counts. The assay was immunoSEQ multiplex PCR, and TCRdb's table has in-frame clones only and misses some. V and J calls and clone size are as listed in that table; D and trimming were resolved from the DNA. Of about 230,000 clones detected, approximately 81% appear once; the ten largest clones hold around 0.96%. CDR1 and CDR2 from the germline V gene are WSHSY and SAAADI. V lost 6 bases, J lost 0 bases, and 0 bases stayed unmatched. The CDR3 runs to 14 residues. The chain is built from TRBV10-2 and TRBJ2-2; 8 bases fit TRBD1. Sequencing used peripheral blood. The origin of this receptor is a man aged 35 to 55 with acute or convalescent COVID-19. The CDR3 is CASRQGANTGELFF. The CDR3 DNA reads as TGCGCCAGCAGACAGGGGGCGAACACCGGGGAGCTGTTTTTT.